The rows below give T cell receptor beta chains drawn from one sample of a study of blood T cell repertoires in COVID-19. Clones were read by immunoSEQ multiplex PCR, and TCRdb kept only the in-frame ones, dropping some. This sample carries tens of thousands of clones, approximately 82% of them seen once, and the ten largest clones take about an eighth. Sequencing was performed on peripheral blood. These receptors were obtained from a human donor in a cohort sampled during active COVID-19. Both conserved end residues are part of each CDR3. A D gene is named only where the DNA matches it firmly. The size field is filled for only some rows; it gives once, few, many or a size class.

cdr3_nt	cdr3_aa	d_call	j_call	v_call	clone_size
TGTGCCTGGAGTTGGTCAGGGTACGATCAGCCCCAGCATTTT	CAWSWSGYDQPQHF	.	TRBJ1-5	TRBV30	.
TGTGCCAGCAGTTACAGCGGGACAGGGGCCTACAATGAGCAGTTCTTC	CASSYSGTGAYNEQFF	TRBD1	TRBJ2-1	TRBV27	.
TGTGCCAGCAGCTTCAACAGGGGGCGGGAGACCCAGTACTTC	CASSFNRGRETQYF	TRBD1	TRBJ2-5	TRBV27	.
TGTGCCAGCAGTGGGACAGTTATCAGGGATCAGCCCCAGCATTTT	CASSGTVIRDQPQHF	.	TRBJ1-5	TRBV2	.
TGTGCCAGCAGTTCGCTAGCGGAGACCTACAATGAGCAGTTCTTC	CASSSLAETYNEQFF	TRBD2	TRBJ2-1	TRBV9	.
TGTGCCAGCAGCTTAGTGACAGGCTACACCGGGGAGCTGTTTTTT	CASSLVTGYTGELFF	.	TRBJ2-2	TRBV7-9	.
TGTGCCAGCAGCCTCAACAGGGGCGAGCAGTACTTC	CASSLNRGEQYF	TRBD1	TRBJ2-7	TRBV28	.
TGTGCCAGCAGCTTACGGGGGGATCCCACAGATACGCAGTATTTT	CASSLRGDPTDTQYF	TRBD2	TRBJ2-3	TRBV7-3	.
TGTGCCAGCAGTGAAGATCTCGTGCAGCCCCAGCATTTT	CASSEDLVQPQHF	.	TRBJ1-5	TRBV6-1	.
TGTGCCAGCAGTTTGCAGGGGGTGGGCTATGGCTACACCTTC	CASSLQGVGYGYTF	TRBD1	TRBJ1-2	TRBV28	.
TGTGCCAGCAGTTACGGCGGGGGGGCGGCCTACGAGCAGTACTTC	CASSYGGGAAYEQYF	TRBD2	TRBJ2-7	TRBV6-5	.
TGTGCCAGCAGCTTAACGGCTAGCGCCTACAATGAGCAGTTCTTC	CASSLTASAYNEQFF	.	TRBJ2-1	TRBV7-3	.
TGTGCCAGTAGTACAGGGGGGCCGACTGAAGCTTTCTTT	CASSTGGPTEAFF	TRBD1	TRBJ1-1	TRBV19	.
TGTGCCAGCAGTGAAGCGCAGAGGGTAGGCTATGGCTACACCTTC	CASSEAQRVGYGYTF	.	TRBJ1-2	TRBV6-1	.
TGTGCCAGCAGCCAGATAGCGGGAGGGCCATCAGATACGCAGTATTTT	CASSQIAGGPSDTQYF	TRBD2	TRBJ2-3	TRBV14	.
TGTGCCTCTCGGACAGGGGGTAGTGAAAAACTGTTTTTT	CASRTGGSEKLFF	TRBD1	TRBJ1-4	TRBV19	.
TGTGCCAGCTCACAAGGACAGGGTGGCGCCTCGAACACCGGGGAGCTGTTTTTT	CASSQGQGGASNTGELFF	TRBD1	TRBJ2-2	TRBV18	.
TGCGCCAGCAGCGGAACAGGGAGCGGTAACTATGGCTACACCTTC	CASSGTGSGNYGYTF	.	TRBJ1-2	TRBV5-1	.
TGCAGTGCTAGTGACTGGTCTAGGCTATCCTATAATTCACCCCTCCACTTT	CSASDWSRLSYNSPLHF	.	TRBJ1-6	TRBV20-1	.
TGTGCCAGCAGTTACTCGGGACTAGCCGGCTACGAGCAGTACTTC	CASSYSGLAGYEQYF	TRBD2	TRBJ2-7	TRBV6-5	.
TGTGCCAGCAGCGACTCCGGGACAGGGTCCTACAATGAGCAGTTCTTC	CASSDSGTGSYNEQFF	TRBD1	TRBJ2-1	TRBV5-6	.
TGTGCCAGCAGCTTACGGACAGGGGGACTCACAGATACGCAGTATTTT	CASSLRTGGLTDTQYF	TRBD1	TRBJ2-3	TRBV7-2	.
TGTGCCAGCAGCGGGCTAGCGGGGGATACGCAGTATTTT	CASSGLAGDTQYF	TRBD2	TRBJ2-3	TRBV9	once
TGTGCCTGGAGTAGGGACAGAGGAAACACCATATATTTT	CAWSRDRGNTIYF	TRBD1	TRBJ1-3	TRBV30	.
TGTGCCAGCAGTTTTGAGGAGGGGGCGCGGGTCTTT	CASSFEEGARVF	TRBD1	TRBJ1-1	TRBV28	.